This T cell receptor (beta chain) is from a study of shared clonotypes between healthy human individuals. This clone occurred once. Antigen: not known. Other DNA sequences from this sample encode an identical CDR3 as well. V trimming: 6 bases; J trimming: 3 bases; junction bases outside the gene matches: 4. The CDR3 loop spans 14 amino acids. The germline CDR1 and CDR2 sequences are MNHEY and SVGAGI. The method was immunoSEQ multiplex PCR; TCRdb's version includes in-frame clones alone and lacks a portion of them. The sample has some 530,000 clones, 81% seen once. Study-wide points: Clonotype sharing levels among donors were expected to vary with sequencing depth.

Sequencing was done on a sample of PBMCs. This sequence was found in a woman aged 40 to 50 in good health. Some clones in this sample may be carry-over from other donors' samples. V and J are TRBV6-5 and TRBJ1-5, with 8 bases matching TRBD1. The CDR3 region is CASSRDRSNQPQHF. The CDR3 DNA reads as TGTGCCAGCAGCAGGGACAGGTCCAATCAGCCCCAGCATTTT.